The 16 T cell receptor beta chains below were found in one sample sequenced in a study of siplizumab effects on memory and regulatory T cells. These receptors have no known antigen. Researchers cocultured the mixed lymphocyte reaction cells at 37°C for five to six days. This table comes from immunoSEQ multiplex PCR, and its TCRdb copy is limited to in-frame clones, with some not included. The data hold roughly 13,000 clones, with around 49% observed a single time. Sequences were obtained from CFSE-low (dividing) CD4+ T cells sorted from an allogeneic mixed lymphocyte reaction. These receptors were taken from a human donor in good health; the cells came from an allogeneic mixed lymphocyte reaction.

The chain has TRBV6-1 and TRBJ1-3; no firm D call. The V and J ends lost 5 bases and 0 bases respectively, with 8 bases between them. This CDR3 is 14 amino acids long. Germline V gene sequence: CDR1 MNHNS, CDR2 SASEGT. The CDR3 DNA is TGTGCCAGCAGTAGTGGAGGCTCTGGAAACACCATATATTTT. Its protein product is CASSSGGSGNTIYF.

There are a few counts of this clone. The J gene is TRBJ2-1, the V gene TRBV18; 10 bases match TRBD1. Germline lookup yields CDR1 KGHSH and CDR2 LQKENI. Losses at the gene ends were 4 bases for V and 9 bases for J; bases not matched to a gene: 3. The CDR3 spans 13 residues. The DNA of the CDR3 is TGTGCCAGCTCACACCGGGACAGGGGTGAGCAGTTCTTC. Translated, it gives CASSHRDRGEQFF.

This clone turned up a few times. The V and J genes are TRBV6-5 and TRBJ1-2; no definite D call. Trimming left V 4 bases short and J 7 bases short, with 16 bases between. This CDR3 spans 14 amino acids. In germline, CDR1 is MNHEY, CDR2 SVGAGI. The CDR3 region has the DNA TGTGCCAGCAGTTTGACAAGACTTGAGACTGGCTACACCTTC. It codes for CASSLTRLETGYTF.

The DNA of the CDR3 is TGTGCCAGCAGTCAGAACCAAAGCCCAGAGACCCAGTACTTC. Its protein product is CASSQNQSPETQYF. This sequence joins TRBV6-5 and TRBJ2-5; unclear D gene. With 5 bases removed from V and 4 bases from J, the gap between germline ends came to 14 bases. The V gene's germline CDR1 is MNHEY and CDR2 SVGAGI. CDR3 length: 14 amino acids.

In its sample, this clone was seen once. This chain uses TRBV11-2 with TRBJ2-6, with D unresolved. CDR1 is SGHAT and CDR2 is FQNNGV in the germline V gene. The CDR3 spans 14 residues. V shed 5 bases and J shed 2 bases, with 7 bases lying between them. CDR3 amino acids: CASSLPPGANVLTF. As DNA, the CDR3 is TGTGCCAGCAGCCTCCCGCCTGGGGCCAACGTCCTGACTTTC.

The chain couples TRBV5-1 to TRBJ1-4, with a tentative D call TRBD1 (6 bases). The germline V gene encodes CDR1 SGHRS and CDR2 YFSETQ. Trimming stripped 5 bases from V and 6 bases from J, with 17 bases between. The CDR3 is 15 amino acids. The CDR3 DNA follows: TGCGCCAGCAGTTTACGCAGGGGAGTCGATGAAAAACTGTTTTTT. Translating gives CASSLRRGVDEKLFF.

V is TRBV6-5 and J is TRBJ1-5; TRBD1 agrees at 7 bases. The CDR3 is 15 amino acids. Germline assignment: CDR1 MNHEY and CDR2 SVGAGI. Trimming removed 5 bases from V and 7 bases from J; junction bases left unmatched: 11. The CDR3 here is CASSGAGGGRQPQHF. The CDR3 DNA reads as TGTGCCAGCAGTGGCGCAGGGGGTGGCAGGCAGCCCCAGCATTTT.

This chain links TRBV7-3 with TRBJ2-7, with TRBD2 matching 9 bases. The germline V gene has CDR1 SGHTA and CDR2 FQGTGA. With 3 bases clipped from V and 1 base from J, the junction kept 4 bases outside the gene matches. The CDR3 is made up of 15 amino acids. CDR3 protein: CASSLDLAGSYEQYF. For the CDR3, the DNA is TGTGCCAGCAGCTTGGATCTAGCGGGGTCCTACGAGCAGTACTTC.

The rearrangement uses TRBV2 and TRBJ1-6; D remains unclear. Germline CDR1 reads SNHLY; CDR2 reads FYNNEI. CDR3 length: 13 residues. V dropped 4 bases and J dropped 7 bases, with 8 bases sitting between them. The CDR3 coding sequence is TGTGCCAGCAGTGCTCAGCTCAATTCACCCCTCCACTTT. It yields the protein CASSAQLNSPLHF.

V and J are TRBV10-3 and TRBJ1-1, with D unclear. Per the germline V gene, CDR1 is ENHRY and CDR2 is SYGVKD. The CDR3 has 14 amino acids. The V end lost 3 bases, the J end lost 5 bases, and 13 bases lay between the germline ends. CDR3: CAISERAGETEAFF. The CDR3 region has the DNA TGTGCCATCAGTGAACGCGCAGGCGAGACTGAAGCTTTCTTT.

The chain uses TRBV30 and TRBJ2-3; the match to TRBD2 covers 13 bases. V was clipped by 3 bases and J by 6 bases; unmatched bases: 3. The CDR3 loop spans 14 amino acids. Germline lookup yields CDR1 GTSNPN and CDR2 SVGIG (reference sequence). This CDR3 reads CAWRLAGGKDTQYF. CDR3 bases: TGTGCCTGGAGACTAGCGGGGGGGAAGGATACGCAGTATTTT.

This clone was observed a few times. The CDR3 DNA is TGTGCCAGCAGTACATCTATGGCGGCCGAAGCTTTCTTT. Residues: CASSTSMAAEAFF. The rearrangement joins TRBV6-6 to TRBJ1-1, with D hard to call. The CDR3 totals 13 residues. V lost 5 bases and J lost 8, with 15 bases in between. Germline CDR1 and CDR2: MNHNY and SVGAGI (reference sequence).

J is TRBJ2-2 and V is TRBV2; 7 bases are shared with TRBD1. CDR3 length equals 14 residues. Per the germline V gene, CDR1 is SNHLY and CDR2 is FYNNEI. The ends lost 5 bases at V and 2 bases at J; junction bases unmatched: 2. DNA of the CDR3: TGTGCCAGCAGTTGGGACAGAAACACCGGGGAGCTGTTTTTT. This gives the protein CASSWDRNTGELFF.

A few counts support this clone. This chain connects TRBV5-1 to TRBJ2-1; 10 nucleotides align to TRBD2. CDR1 is SGHRS, CDR2 YFSETQ, per germline. This CDR3 region has 16 residues. J was trimmed by 9 bases and V by 4 bases; bases with no gene match: 13. CDR3 protein: CASSPGLAAWGGEQFF. CDR3 DNA: TGCGCCAGCAGCCCCGGACTAGCGGCCTGGGGGGGTGAGCAGTTCTTC. Filled out from reference TRBV5-1 and TRBJ2-1, the complete variable domain reads KAGVTQTPRYLIKTRGQQVTLSCSPISGHRSVSWYQQTPGQGLQFLFEYFSETQRNKGNFPGRFSGRQFSNSRSEMNVSTLELGDSALYLCASSPGLAAWGGEQFFGPGTRLTVL.

The rearrangement uses TRBV13 and TRBJ2-7, with 11 bases fitting TRBD2. Germline V gene sequence: CDR1 PRHDT, CDR2 FYEKMQ (reference sequence). J lost 5 bases, V lost 2 bases, and 8 bases had no gene match. This CDR3 is built from 16 residues. The CDR3 nucleotides read TGTGCCAGCAGCTTAAGGCCTGGACTAGCGGGTAACGAGCAGTACTTC. Translated: CASSLRPGLAGNEQYF.

The table lists this clone with a few counts. Here the CDR3 reads CASSSAGTEIAEAFF. DNA for the CDR3: TGTGCCAGCAGCTCCGCCGGGACGGAAATAGCTGAAGCTTTCTTT. The chain links TRBV7-2 to TRBJ1-1; possibly TRBD1 for D (5 bases). V gave up 4 bases and J gave up 6 bases, with 18 bases separating them. This CDR3 comprises 15 residues. The germline V gene encodes CDR1 SGHTA and CDR2 FQGNSA.